These 8 T cell receptor beta chains came from one sample sequenced in a study of CD4 T cells in relation to SARS-CoV-2 and coronaviruses. Antigens of these TCRs are unknown. TCRdb's copy holds only in-frame clones and misses some; the assay was immunoSEQ multiplex PCR. The table has about 36,000 clones, around 80% seen once. Sequencing used memory CD4+ T cells from PBMCs, cultured in vitro. These receptors came from an adult with COVID-19.

This clone was counted only a few times. The V and J genes are TRBV7-9 and TRBJ2-7; D possibly corresponds to TRBD1 (6 bases). V was trimmed by 5 bases and J by 1 base, leaving 15 bases between them. Germline lookup yields CDR1 SEHNR and CDR2 FQNEAQ (reference sequence). The CDR3 is 15 residues long. The CDR3 DNA sequence: TGTGCCAGCAGCCCCCCAACGACAGGATCCTACGAGCAGTACTTC. Translation: CASSPPTTGSYEQYF.

V is TRBV7-9 and J is TRBJ2-7; D may be TRBD1 (6 bases). CDR3 length: 14 residues. The germline gives CDR1 SEHNR, CDR2 FQNEAQ (reference sequence). V lost 5 bases, J lost 3 bases, and 14 bases lay in between. DNA of the CDR3: TGTGCCAGCAGCCCCCCCCAGGGGCACTACGAGCAGTACTTC. Amino acid sequence: CASSPPQGHYEQYF.

V usage is TRBV6-2 or TRBV6-3 and J usage is TRBJ1-1; D possibly corresponds to TRBD1 (5 bases). Germline CDR1 and CDR2: MNHEY and SVGEGT. The CDR3 spans 14 residues. Trimming shortened V by 1 base and J by 2 bases, and 8 bases separated the two germline ends. The CDR3 nucleotides are TGTGCCAGCAGTTACTTGGGGACTAACACTGAAGCTTTCTTT. It encodes CASSYLGTNTEAFF.

This clone showed up just once. The V call is TRBV19, the J call TRBJ1-1; a weak D match, TRBD1 (5 bases). The V gene's germline CDR1 is LNHDA and CDR2 SQIVND (reference sequence). V dropped 1 base and J dropped 0 bases, with 12 bases sitting between them. This CDR3 has 16 residues. The CDR3 DNA reads TGTGCCAGTAGTATAGGTCTGCGGGGGATGAACACTGAAGCTTTCTTT. It specifies CASSIGLRGMNTEAFF.

The rearrangement uses TRBV5-6 and TRBJ2-1; 11 nucleotides agree with TRBD2. V lost 0 bases to trimming and J lost 2 bases; unmatched junction nucleotides: 7. Germline CDR1 SGHDT, CDR2 YYEEEE. The CDR3 covers 18 residues. The CDR3 region is CASSLALAGGLTYNEQFF. The CDR3 region has the DNA TGTGCCAGCAGCTTGGCCCTAGCGGGAGGATTAACCTACAATGAGCAGTTCTTC.

This clone has only a few counts. The chain is built from TRBV5-8 and TRBJ2-5; D tentatively fits TRBD1 or TRBD2 (5 bases each). Germline loops: CDR1 SGHTS, CDR2 YDEGEE. This CDR3 is 15 amino acids long. V lost 5 bases, J lost 3 bases, and 17 bases lay in between. The CDR3 nucleotides read TGTGCCAGCAGAAAAGGGACCCACTCAAAAGAGACCCAGTACTTC. Encoded protein: CASRKGTHSKETQYF.

The rearrangement links TRBV11-3 to TRBJ2-1; no definite D call. Looked up from germline, CDR1 is SGHNT and CDR2 is YENEEA. V shed 0 bases and J shed 8 bases, with 8 bases lying between them. This CDR3 has 13 residues. CDR3 nucleotide sequence: TGTGCCAGCAGCTTAGATCCAGGCGATGAGCAGTTCTTC. The encoded protein is CASSLDPGDEQFF.

This clone was observed once. J is TRBJ2-1 and V is TRBV18, with 9 bases fitting TRBD2. V gave up 3 bases and J gave up 4 bases; unmatched junction bases: 7. Per the germline V gene, CDR1 is KGHSH and CDR2 is LQKENI. The CDR3 spans 16 residues. The CDR3 sequence: CASSPEAGGLYNEQFF. The CDR3 bases are TGTGCCAGCTCACCGGAAGCGGGAGGCCTTTACAATGAGCAGTTCTTC.